This T cell receptor beta chain appears in the sequencing data of a study of T cell responses to AZD1222 COVID-19 vaccine. This clone showed up just once. TCRdb's copy holds only in-frame clones and misses some; the assay was immunoSEQ multiplex PCR. The repertoire consists of over 85,000 clones, with approximately 94% occurring once and the leading ten covering 2.9%. This CDR3 contains 17 residues. V was cut by 7 bases and J by 2 bases, with 24 bases left in between. CDR1 is LNHDA and CDR2 is SQIVND in the germline V gene (reference sequence). Sequenced material: peripheral blood, taken 28 days after the second AZD1222 dose. This receptor was taken from an adult who received the AZD1222 COVID-19 vaccine. The chain recombines TRBV19 with TRBJ2-7; D is uncertain. The CDR3 bases are TGTGCCAGTACCTTATCCCCGCACGGATCGGGCGCCTACGAGCAGTACTTC. Translated, it gives CASTLSPHGSGAYEQYF.